This TCR beta chain was sequenced in a study of cytomegalovirus exposure and HLA in healthy donors. Germline CDR1 is SGHVS and CDR2 is FNYEAQ. The CDR3 covers 14 residues. Between the trimmed V and J ends, which lost 1 base and 6 bases, there was a span of 13 bases. Researchers ran the PCR with 60 Vbeta and 13 Jbeta primers. TCRdb's table, derived via immunoSEQ multiplex PCR, lists solely in-frame clones and lacks some. The data show about 84,000 clones, around 80% seen once. The clonotype originates from a male donor in good health and CMV-seropositive. The rearrangement joins TRBV7-6 to TRBJ2-7; possible D gene TRBD2, 6 bases. Sequencing input: PBMCs. The CDR3 nucleotides are TGTGCCAGCAGCTTAGGCGAGACTAGTAGCGAGCAGTACTTC. It encodes CASSLGETSSEQYF.